Presented here are 25 T cell receptor beta chains from one specimen sequenced in a study of metastatic and nonmetastatic thyroid tumors. TCRdb re-processed the PCR reads through MiXCR. There are 40,000 or so clones in the sample; 17% occur only once, and around 9.9% lies in the top ten. There were no patients who had received any treatment before thyroid surgery. The sample was tumor tissue. Source of these receptors: a female donor with papillary thyroid cancer or a benign thyroid nodule (not recorded which). Some clones in this sample may be carry-over from other donors' samples.

This clone was seen many times. The V and J genes are TRBV4-1 and TRBJ2-7; 12 bases match TRBD1. Losses at the gene ends were 4 bases for V and 7 bases for J; bases not matched to a gene: 8. Looked up from germline, CDR1 is MGHRA and CDR2 is YSYEKL. The CDR3 is 15 amino acids. As DNA, the CDR3 is TGCGCCAGCAGCCGGTCCGGGACAGGGGGCCGTGAGCAGTACTTC. Protein: CASSRSGTGGREQYF.

V and J are TRBV28 and TRBJ2-1; D uncertain. Looked up from germline, CDR1 is MDHEN and CDR2 is SYDVKM. The CDR3 length is 13 residues. The germline V and J ends were trimmed by 6 bases and 8 bases, with 14 bases remaining between them. The chain's CDR3 is CASRTSPADEQFF. CDR3 nucleotides: TGTGCCAGCAGAACATCCCCCGCCGATGAGCAGTTCTTC.

Of note for this clone: This may stem from a read error, because a much larger clone lies one nucleotide away. The V gene is TRBV28, the J gene TRBJ1-2; no definite D call. There are 18 residues in the CDR3. The germline V gene has CDR1 MDHEN and CDR2 SYDVKM. Trimming cost V 6 bases and J 5 bases, with 28 bases left between them. The CDR3 region is CASSSPPLVLARSYGYTF. The CDR3 DNA is TGTGCCAGCAGCTCTCCCCCACTCGTACTCGCACGTTCATATGGCTACACCTTC.

The sample holds a few counts of this clone. The chain combines TRBV19 with TRBJ1-3; D possibly corresponds to TRBD1 (5 bases). CDR1 is LNHDA and CDR2 is SQIVND in the germline V gene (reference sequence). With 6 bases removed from V and 5 bases from J, the gap between germline ends came to 17 bases. CDR3 size: 15 residues. CDR3 amino acids: CASRRNEGPRNTIYF. Written as DNA, the CDR3 is TGTGCCAGTAGGAGAAACGAGGGGCCGAGAAACACCATATATTTT.

The chain uses TRBV20-1 and TRBJ2-1; possible D gene TRBD2, 6 bases. The CDR3 length is 14 residues. V dropped 3 bases and J dropped 8 bases, with 17 bases sitting between them. Germline lookup yields CDR1 DFQATT and CDR2 SNEGSKA (reference sequence). The CDR3 nucleotides read TGCAGTGCTAGTGAGACTAGGATTTTGCATGAGCAGTTCTTC. Its protein product is CSASETRILHEQFF.

This clone was recorded at least ten times. The chain is built from TRBV20-1 and TRBJ1-5; TRBD1 aligns across 9 bases. Trimming cost V 4 bases and J 0 bases; bases outside gene matches: 7. This CDR3 is built from 16 residues. Germline values: CDR1 DFQATT, CDR2 SNEGSKA (reference sequence). The chain's CDR3 is CSATTQGAGSNQPQHF. CDR3 coding DNA: TGCAGTGCTACCACACAGGGGGCAGGTAGCAATCAGCCCCAGCATTTT.

To note about this clone: An end of the junction does not agree with germline; a read error may underlie this. V usage is TRBV5-1 and J usage is TRBJ2-7; D uncertain. The CDR3 has 16 residues. Germline CDR1 and CDR2: SGHRS and YFSETQ. In DNA, the CDR3 is TGCGCCAGCATCTCAAGGCTCGCCGTTGATCCCTACGAGCATTACTTC. Translating it yields CASISRLAVDPYEHYF. Looking up the rest from reference TRBV5-1 and TRBJ2-7 gives the full variable domain: KAGVTQTPRYLIKTRGQQVTLSCSPISGHRSVSWYQQTPGQGLQFLFEYFSETQRNKGNFPGRFSGRQFSNSRSEMNVSTLELGDSALYLCASISRLAVDPYEHYFGPGTRLTVT.

This clone was recorded many times. V usage is TRBV7-2 and J usage is TRBJ2-5; 9 positions match TRBD1. The junction had 4 bases not matched to a gene; V was cut back by 3 bases and J by 5 bases. The germline gives CDR1 SGHTA, CDR2 FQGNSA. The CDR3 is 14 residues long. Written as DNA, the CDR3 is TGTGCCAGCAGCTTTGGGACAGGGAGGGAGACCCAGTACTTC. Protein product: CASSFGTGRETQYF.

This clone has only a few counts. A single base separates this from a much larger clone, so it may be a read error. The chain carries TRBV7-8 and TRBJ1-5; D unclear. CDR1 is SGHVS and CDR2 is FQNEAQ in the germline V gene. The V gene lost 5 bases and the J gene lost 10 bases, with 15 bases spanning the gap. There are 13 residues in the CDR3. The CDR3 loop is CASSPMRTDPQHF. As DNA, the CDR3 is TGTGCCAGCAGCCCCATGCGAACGGATCCCCAGCATTTT.

The chain carries TRBV20-1 and TRBJ2-5, with D tentatively TRBD2 (5 bases). The V gene lost 3 bases and the J gene lost 4 bases, with 9 bases spanning the gap. The CDR3 loop spans 12 amino acids. Looked up from germline, CDR1 is DFQATT and CDR2 is SNEGSKA (reference sequence). CDR3 in DNA: TGCAGTGCTAGGTCGGGGTCAGAGACCCAGTACTTC. It is translated as CSARSGSETQYF.

This clone was counted many times. This chain connects TRBV7-9 to TRBJ2-3, with TRBD2 identical over 8 bases. Trimming cost V 5 bases and J 5 bases; bases outside gene matches: 3. This CDR3 spans 13 amino acids. CDR1 and CDR2 (germline): SEHNR, FQNEAQ (reference sequence). The CDR3, as DNA: TGTGCCAGCAGCCTGGGACTAGGAGATACGCAGTATTTT. It encodes CASSLGLGDTQYF.

At least ten counts were recorded for this clone. The V and J genes are TRBV5-1 and TRBJ1-6; D uncertain. V lost 0 bases, J lost 10 bases, and 8 bases lay in between. The CDR3 consists of 13 residues. Germline V CDR1 and CDR2: SGHRS, YFSETQ. CDR3 nucleotide sequence: TGCGCCAGCAGCTTGGATCGAGCCTCACCCCTCCACTTT. Residues: CASSLDRASPLHF.

Ten or more counts support this clone. The chain uses TRBV20-1 and TRBJ2-1; a possible D gene is TRBD2 (7 bases). V was cut by 6 bases and J by 6 bases, with 18 bases left in between. The CDR3 has 14 residues. Germline CDR1 reads DFQATT; CDR2 reads SNEGSKA (reference sequence). The CDR3 DNA sequence: TGCAGTGCCCCAAGGGACATAGCGGGCAATGAGCAGTTCTTC. Its translation is CSAPRDIAGNEQFF.

Ten or more counts support this clone. V gene TRBV20-1 combines with J gene TRBJ2-2; 8 bases align to TRBD1. This CDR3 spans 14 amino acids. From germline, CDR1 is DFQATT and CDR2 SNEGSKA (reference sequence). The ends lost 6 bases at V and 4 bases at J; junction bases unmatched: 7. The CDR3 bases are TGCAGTGCAACTGACAGGGGAGGCACCGGGGAGCTGTTTTTT. Translating it yields CSATDRGGTGELFF.

This clone was found many times. This chain links TRBV9 with TRBJ2-3, with a possible D match to TRBD2 (6 bases). The CDR3 covers 15 residues. V shed 0 bases and J shed 5 bases, with 13 bases lying between them. Germline V lookup: CDR1 SGDLS, CDR2 YYNGEE. For the CDR3, the DNA is TGTGCCAGCAGCGTAGTATTGGGGGGAATAGATACGCAGTATTTT. Protein product: CASSVVLGGIDTQYF.

This clone occurred many times. The chain recombines TRBV4-2 with TRBJ1-2, with D tentatively TRBD1 (5 bases). Germline values: CDR1 LGHNA, CDR2 YNFKEQ. The CDR3 is 16 amino acids. V was clipped by 0 bases and J by 4 bases, with 15 bases between them. The CDR3 loop reads CASSQEARVTGYGYTF. DNA for the CDR3: TGTGCCAGCAGCCAAGAGGCCCGGGTTACAGGCTATGGCTACACCTTC.

This clone was seen ten or more times. The rearrangement links TRBV3-1 to TRBJ2-7; 10 bases map to TRBD2. The CDR3 sequence is 12 residues long. Unmatched junction bases numbered 5, after V lost 3 bases and J lost 12 bases. The V gene's germline CDR1 is LGHDT and CDR2 YNNKEL (reference sequence). The CDR3 DNA reads TGTGCCAGCAGCCACACTAGCGGGGAGTCGTACTTC. Protein: CASSHTSGESYF.

The table lists this clone with many counts. J is TRBJ2-7 and V is TRBV5-4, with 7 bases that match TRBD2. The trim removed 6 bases at V and 2 bases at J, leaving 5 bases unmatched. Germline V gene lookup returns CDR1 SGHNT and CDR2 YYREEE (reference sequence). This CDR3 is built from 13 residues. The CDR3 sequence is CASNRAGTYEQYF. In nucleotides, the CDR3 is TGTGCCAGCAACCGAGCGGGAACCTACGAGCAGTACTTC.

Only a few counts were recorded for this clone. Sequence at one end of the junction differs from germline and may be a read error. This rearrangement joins TRBV2 to TRBJ2-5; 7 positions agree with TRBD2. This CDR3 has 13 residues. The germline V gene encodes CDR1 SNHLY and CDR2 FYNNEI. The CDR3 bases are TGTGCCAGCAGTGGGGAGGGCCTCGAGACCCTGTACTTC. Its protein is CASSGEGLETLYF.

The chain is built from TRBV5-1 and TRBJ2-5; D uncertain. The germline V gene encodes CDR1 SGHRS and CDR2 YFSETQ. Trimming pared 0 bases from V and 1 base from J, leaving 10 bases between. The CDR3 spans 15 residues. CDR3 coding DNA: TGCGCCAGCAGCTTGGTTCTCACCCCCCAAGAGACCCAGTACTTC. Protein sequence: CASSLVLTPQETQYF.

The V and J genes are TRBV20-1 and TRBJ1-1, with TRBD1 matching over 9 bases. Losses at the gene ends were 1 base for V and 5 bases for J; bases not matched to a gene: 17. This CDR3 has 18 amino acids. Germline-derived CDR1 and CDR2 are DFQATT and SNEGSKA (reference sequence). CDR3 region: CSARGTLGQGPGGTEAFF. The CDR3 nucleotides read TGCAGTGCTAGAGGAACTTTGGGACAGGGCCCCGGTGGTACTGAAGCTTTCTTT.

This clone has at least ten counts. The chain uses TRBV4-3 and TRBJ2-2, with D tentatively TRBD2 (6 bases). Trimming removed 3 bases from V and 7 bases from J, with 9 bases in between. Germline loops: CDR1 LGHNA, CDR2 YSLEER. CDR3 length: 13 residues. As DNA, the CDR3 is TGCGCCAGCAGCCAGGGGCGGGACGGGGAGCTGTTTTTT. Its translation is CASSQGRDGELFF.

This clone was counted ten times or more. A read error may explain this, as a much larger clone is one base away. CDR3 nucleotide sequence: TGTGCCAGCATCCTCCTGGGGGGACTAGCGGGAGTCGAGCAGTACTTC. It specifies CASILLGGLAGVEQYF. The chain recombines TRBV12-3 or TRBV12-4 with TRBJ2-7, with 14 bases that match TRBD2. The CDR3 loop spans 16 amino acids. V gave up 7 bases and J gave up 6 bases; unmatched junction bases: 11.

The sample holds many counts of this clone. The V call is TRBV11-3, the J call TRBJ2-6; unclear D gene. Trimming pared 0 bases from V and 1 base from J, leaving 4 bases between. There are 15 residues in the CDR3. CDR1 is SGHNT and CDR2 is YENEEA in the germline V gene. DNA of the CDR3: TGTGCCAGCAGCTTAGAACGATCTGGGGCCAACGTCCTGACTTTC. This codes for CASSLERSGANVLTF.

At least ten counts were recorded for this clone. J is TRBJ2-5 and V is TRBV5-6, with TRBD2 as a possible D gene (6 bases). The CDR3 has 15 amino acids. The ends were cut back, 0 bases at V and 4 bases at J, with 13 bases in the middle. Germline V lookup: CDR1 SGHDT, CDR2 YYEEEE. The CDR3 here is CASSLVAEGVETQYF. The CDR3 coding sequence is TGTGCCAGCAGCTTGGTAGCGGAAGGAGTAGAGACCCAGTACTTC.